These T cell receptor beta chains were read from a single sample in a study of Ad26.COV2.S vaccination and SARS-CoV-2 variants. TCRdb keeps only in-frame clones here, not all; method: immunoSEQ multiplex PCR. The sample holds about 430,000 clones, 75% to 95% seen once. Sequencing was performed on peripheral blood, taken in a trial of Ad26.COV2.S vaccine versus placebo. Source of these receptors: a person between 18 and 60 years old who received the Ad26.COV2.S COVID-19 vaccine or a placebo. Both conserved end residues are trimmed from each CDR3.

TRBV11-2,ASSQSGASGSSSYNEQF
TRBV6-5,ASSLGPSYEQY
TRBV6-5,ASRGTLAQETQY
TRBV5-1,ASSLDGGRSYNEQF
TRBV5-1,ASSFPDNTDTQY
TRBV25-1,ASSEGGTGNTGELF
TRBV7-3,ASSLGTGGVQETQY
TRBV30,AWSRGGGYT
TRBV28,ASSHPGTGGTEAF
TRBV9,ASSVATEVEGIRYNEQF
TRBV7-8,ASSLGGQGPF
TRBV19,ASISAVGRELGGELF
TRBV7-6,ASSLAGAGETQY
TRBV5-4,ASRQDLSGNTIY
TRBV5-1,ASSSQPDQPQH
TRBV5-4,ASSRTGTGGWSTEAF
TRBV7-9,ASSQKPNDRGGYEQY
TRBV11-3,ASSATGREQF
TRBV6-5,ATGRGGWQETQY
TRBV7-6,ASSPEGSFVGSEAF
TRBV7-6,ASSQNSERDGRETQY
TRBV7-2,ASSRKSATGANTGELF
TRBV20-1,SASLQGAFYEQY
TRBV7-3,ASSRGWGSWDNEQF
TRBV24-1,ATSDFSGTGELF
TRBV9,ASSVRSGSSYNEQF
TRBV28,ASSFYSDTEAF
TRBV7-2,ASSQTGKGPADTQY